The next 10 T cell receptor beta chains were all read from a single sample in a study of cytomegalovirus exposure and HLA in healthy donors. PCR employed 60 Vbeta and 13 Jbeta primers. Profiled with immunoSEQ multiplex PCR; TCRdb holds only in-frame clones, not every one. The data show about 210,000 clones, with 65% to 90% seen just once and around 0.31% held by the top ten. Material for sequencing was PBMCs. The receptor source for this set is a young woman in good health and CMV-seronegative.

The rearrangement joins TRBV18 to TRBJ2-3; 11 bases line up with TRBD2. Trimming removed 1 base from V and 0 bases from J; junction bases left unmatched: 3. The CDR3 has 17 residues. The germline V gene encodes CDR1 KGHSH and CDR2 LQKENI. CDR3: CASSPRTSGGSTDTQYF. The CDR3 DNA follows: TGTGCCAGCTCACCACGTACTAGCGGGGGTAGCACAGATACGCAGTATTTT.

In DNA, the CDR3 is TGTGCCAGCAGTCTTATCCGACTCTCCGGAGACAGCAACTATGGCTACACCTTC. As protein: CASSLIRLSGDSNYGYTF. The rearrangement links TRBV28 to TRBJ1-2, with D possibly TRBD1 on 5 matching bases. Trimming left V 5 bases short and J 2 bases short, with 24 bases between. This CDR3 spans 18 amino acids. Germline V gives CDR1 MDHEN, CDR2 SYDVKM.

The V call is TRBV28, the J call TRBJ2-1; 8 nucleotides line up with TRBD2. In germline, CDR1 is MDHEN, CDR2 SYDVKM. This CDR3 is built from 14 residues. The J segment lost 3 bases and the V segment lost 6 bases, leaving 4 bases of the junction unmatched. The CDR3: CASSYLAGYNEQFF. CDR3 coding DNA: TGTGCCAGCAGCTATCTAGCGGGCTACAATGAGCAGTTCTTC.

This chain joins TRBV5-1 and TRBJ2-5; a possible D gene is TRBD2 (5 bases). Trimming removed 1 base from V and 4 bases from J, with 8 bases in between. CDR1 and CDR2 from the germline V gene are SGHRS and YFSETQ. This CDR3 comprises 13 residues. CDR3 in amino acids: CASSLTGVETQYF. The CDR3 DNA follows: TGCGCCAGCAGCTTGACCGGGGTAGAGACCCAGTACTTC.

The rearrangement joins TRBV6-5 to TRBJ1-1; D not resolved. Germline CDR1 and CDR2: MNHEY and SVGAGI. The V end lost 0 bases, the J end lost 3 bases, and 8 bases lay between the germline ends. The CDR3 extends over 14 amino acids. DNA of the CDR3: TGTGCCAGCAGTTACTCGATACAGCACACTGAAGCTTTCTTT. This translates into CASSYSIQHTEAFF.

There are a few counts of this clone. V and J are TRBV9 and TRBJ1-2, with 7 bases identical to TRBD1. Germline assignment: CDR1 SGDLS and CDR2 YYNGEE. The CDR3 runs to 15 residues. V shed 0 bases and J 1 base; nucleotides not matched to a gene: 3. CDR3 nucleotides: TGTGCCAGCAGCGTAGAAGGGGGCGGTAACTATGGCTACACCTTC. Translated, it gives CASSVEGGGNYGYTF.

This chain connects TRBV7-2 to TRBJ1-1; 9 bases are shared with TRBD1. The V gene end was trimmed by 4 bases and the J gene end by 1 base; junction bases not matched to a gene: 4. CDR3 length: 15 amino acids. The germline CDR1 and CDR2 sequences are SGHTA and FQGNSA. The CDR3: CASSYRTGANTEAFF. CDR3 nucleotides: TGTGCCAGCAGCTACCGGACAGGGGCGAACACTGAAGCTTTCTTT.

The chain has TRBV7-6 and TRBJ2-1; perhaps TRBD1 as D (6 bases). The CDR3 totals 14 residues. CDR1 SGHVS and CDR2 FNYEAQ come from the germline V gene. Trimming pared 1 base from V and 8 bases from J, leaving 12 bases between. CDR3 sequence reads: CASSLGPGVDEQFF. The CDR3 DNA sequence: TGTGCCAGCAGCTTAGGTCCAGGGGTAGATGAGCAGTTCTTC.

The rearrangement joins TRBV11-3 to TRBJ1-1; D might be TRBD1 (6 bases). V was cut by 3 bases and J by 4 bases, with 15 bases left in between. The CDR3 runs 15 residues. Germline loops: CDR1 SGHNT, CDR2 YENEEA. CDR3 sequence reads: CASSLRPRGGTEAFF. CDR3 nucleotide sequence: TGTGCCAGCAGCTTGCGCCCCAGGGGTGGCACTGAAGCTTTCTTT.

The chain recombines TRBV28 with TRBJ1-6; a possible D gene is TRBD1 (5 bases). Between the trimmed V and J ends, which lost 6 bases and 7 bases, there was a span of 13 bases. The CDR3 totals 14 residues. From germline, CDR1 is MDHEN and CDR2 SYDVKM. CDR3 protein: CASSQAGENSPLHF. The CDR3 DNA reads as TGTGCCAGCAGCCAAGCGGGGGAAAATTCACCCCTCCACTTT. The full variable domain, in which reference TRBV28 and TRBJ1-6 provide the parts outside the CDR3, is DVKVTQSSRYLVKRTGEKVFLECVQDMDHENMFWYRQDPGLGLRLIYFSYDVKMKEKGDIPEGYSVSREKKERFSLILESASTNQTSMYLCASSQAGENSPLHFGNGTRLTVT.